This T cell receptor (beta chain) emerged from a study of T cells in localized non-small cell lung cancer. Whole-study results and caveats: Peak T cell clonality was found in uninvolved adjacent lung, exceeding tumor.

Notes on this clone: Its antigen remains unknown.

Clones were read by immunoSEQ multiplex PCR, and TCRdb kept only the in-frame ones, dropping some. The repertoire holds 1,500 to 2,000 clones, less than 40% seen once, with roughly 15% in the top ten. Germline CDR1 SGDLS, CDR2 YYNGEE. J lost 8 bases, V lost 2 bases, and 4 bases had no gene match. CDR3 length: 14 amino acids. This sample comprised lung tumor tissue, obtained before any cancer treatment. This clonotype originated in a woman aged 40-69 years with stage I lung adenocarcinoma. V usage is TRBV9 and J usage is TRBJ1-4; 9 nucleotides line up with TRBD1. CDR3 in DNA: TGTGCCAGCAGCGTGGACAGGGGTGACGAAAAACTGTTTTTT. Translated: CASSVDRGDEKLFF. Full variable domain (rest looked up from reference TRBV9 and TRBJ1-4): DSGVTQTPKHLITATGQRVTLRCSPRSGDLSVYWYQQSLDQGLQFLIQYYNGEERAKGNILERFSAQQFPDLHSELNLSSLELGDSALYFCASSVDRGDEKLFFGSGTQLSVL.